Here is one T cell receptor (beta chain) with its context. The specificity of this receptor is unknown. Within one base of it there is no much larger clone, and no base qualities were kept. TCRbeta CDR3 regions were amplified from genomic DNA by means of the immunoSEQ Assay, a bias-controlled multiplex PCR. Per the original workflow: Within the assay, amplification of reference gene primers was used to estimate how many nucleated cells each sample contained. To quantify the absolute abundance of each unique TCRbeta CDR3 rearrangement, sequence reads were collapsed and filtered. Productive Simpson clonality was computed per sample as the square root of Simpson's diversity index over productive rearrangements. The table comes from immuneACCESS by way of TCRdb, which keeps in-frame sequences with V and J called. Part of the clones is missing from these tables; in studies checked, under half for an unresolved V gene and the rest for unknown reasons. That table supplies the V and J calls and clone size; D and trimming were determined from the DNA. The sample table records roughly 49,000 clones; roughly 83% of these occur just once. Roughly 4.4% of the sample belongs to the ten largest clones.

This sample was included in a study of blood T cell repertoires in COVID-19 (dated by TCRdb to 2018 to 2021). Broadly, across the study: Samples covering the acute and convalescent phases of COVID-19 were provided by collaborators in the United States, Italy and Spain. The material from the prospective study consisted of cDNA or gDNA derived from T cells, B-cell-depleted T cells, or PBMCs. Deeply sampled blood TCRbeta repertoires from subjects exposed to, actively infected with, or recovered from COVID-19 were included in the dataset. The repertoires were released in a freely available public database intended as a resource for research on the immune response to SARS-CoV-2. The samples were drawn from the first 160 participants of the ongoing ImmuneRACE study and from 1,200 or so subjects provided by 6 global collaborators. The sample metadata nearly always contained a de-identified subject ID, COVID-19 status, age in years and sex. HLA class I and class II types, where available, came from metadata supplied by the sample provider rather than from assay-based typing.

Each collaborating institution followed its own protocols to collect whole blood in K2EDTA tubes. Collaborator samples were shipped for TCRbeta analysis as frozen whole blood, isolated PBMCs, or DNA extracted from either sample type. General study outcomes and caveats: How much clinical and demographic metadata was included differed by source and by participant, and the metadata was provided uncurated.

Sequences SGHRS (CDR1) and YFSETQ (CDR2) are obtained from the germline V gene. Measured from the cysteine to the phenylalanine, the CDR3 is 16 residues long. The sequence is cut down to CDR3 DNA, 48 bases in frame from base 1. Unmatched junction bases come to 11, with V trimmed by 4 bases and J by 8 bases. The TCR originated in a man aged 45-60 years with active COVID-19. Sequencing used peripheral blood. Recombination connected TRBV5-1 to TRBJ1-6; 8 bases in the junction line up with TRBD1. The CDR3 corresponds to CASSLRTGLRHSPLHF. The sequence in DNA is TGCGCCAGCAGCCTCCGGACAGGGCTAAGACATTCACCCCTCCACTTT.